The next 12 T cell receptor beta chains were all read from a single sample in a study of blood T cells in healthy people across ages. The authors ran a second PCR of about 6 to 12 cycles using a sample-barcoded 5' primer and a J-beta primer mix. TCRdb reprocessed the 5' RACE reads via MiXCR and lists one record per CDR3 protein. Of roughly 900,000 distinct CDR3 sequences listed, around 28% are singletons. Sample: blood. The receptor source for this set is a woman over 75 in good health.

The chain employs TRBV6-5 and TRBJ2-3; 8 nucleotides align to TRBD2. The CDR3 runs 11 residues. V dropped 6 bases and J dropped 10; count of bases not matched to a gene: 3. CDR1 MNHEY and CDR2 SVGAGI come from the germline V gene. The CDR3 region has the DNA TGTGCCAGCAGCCGCGGGGGGCCGCAGTATTTT. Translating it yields CASSRGGPQYF.

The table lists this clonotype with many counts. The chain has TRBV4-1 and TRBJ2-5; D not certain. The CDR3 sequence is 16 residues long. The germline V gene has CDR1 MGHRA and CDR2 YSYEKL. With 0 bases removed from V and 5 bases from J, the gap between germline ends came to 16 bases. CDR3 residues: CASSQDMAIGTETQYF. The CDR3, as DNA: TGCGCCAGCAGCCAAGATATGGCTATCGGAACGGAGACCCAGTACTTC.

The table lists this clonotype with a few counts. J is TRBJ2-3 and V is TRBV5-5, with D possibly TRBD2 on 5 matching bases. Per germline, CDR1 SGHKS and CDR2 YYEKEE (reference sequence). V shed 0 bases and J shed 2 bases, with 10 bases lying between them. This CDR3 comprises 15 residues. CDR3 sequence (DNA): TGTGCCAGCAGCTTGGTCGTGACTAACACAGATACGCAGTATTTT. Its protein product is CASSLVVTNTDTQYF.

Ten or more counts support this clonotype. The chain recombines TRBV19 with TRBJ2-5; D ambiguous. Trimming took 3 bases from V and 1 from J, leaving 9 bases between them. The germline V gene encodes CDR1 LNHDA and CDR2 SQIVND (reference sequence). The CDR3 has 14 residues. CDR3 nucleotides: TGTGCCAGTAGTATCGCGGCTAGCCAAGAGACCCAGTACTTC. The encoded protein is CASSIAASQETQYF.

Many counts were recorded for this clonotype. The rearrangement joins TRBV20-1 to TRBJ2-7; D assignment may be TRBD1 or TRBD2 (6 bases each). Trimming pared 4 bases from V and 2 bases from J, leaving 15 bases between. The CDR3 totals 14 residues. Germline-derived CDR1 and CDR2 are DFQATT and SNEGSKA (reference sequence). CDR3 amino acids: CSAMGGHSTYEQYF. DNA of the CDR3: TGCAGTGCTATGGGGGGACACTCAACCTACGAGCAGTACTTC.

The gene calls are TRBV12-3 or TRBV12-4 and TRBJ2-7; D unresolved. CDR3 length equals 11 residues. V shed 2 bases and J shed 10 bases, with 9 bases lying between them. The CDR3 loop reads CASSLKTSQYF. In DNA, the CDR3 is TGTGCCAGCAGTTTAAAGACCTCCCAGTACTTC.

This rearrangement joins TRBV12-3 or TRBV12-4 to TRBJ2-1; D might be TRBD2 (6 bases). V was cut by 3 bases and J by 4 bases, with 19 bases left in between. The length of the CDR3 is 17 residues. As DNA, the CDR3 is TGTGCCAGCAGTTTCAGTCCCGGGATAGCGGAGTACAATGAGCAGTTCTTC. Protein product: CASSFSPGIAEYNEQFF.

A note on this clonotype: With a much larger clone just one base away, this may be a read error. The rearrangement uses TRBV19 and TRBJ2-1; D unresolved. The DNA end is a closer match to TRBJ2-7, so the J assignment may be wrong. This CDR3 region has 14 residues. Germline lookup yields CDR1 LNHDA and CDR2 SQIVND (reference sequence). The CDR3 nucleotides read TGTGCCTCCCAGCAGGAAGTGTCCTACGATGAGCAGTACTTC. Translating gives CASQQEVSYDEQYF.

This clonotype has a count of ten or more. The CDR3 DNA reads as TGTGCCAGCAGCGTCCGACTCCGAGATACGCAGTATTTT. This encodes CASSVRLRDTQYF. The chain employs TRBV9 and TRBJ2-3, with D hard to call. Trimming removed 2 bases at V and 5 bases at J, with 9 bases between. The CDR3 spans 13 residues. Germline V CDR1 and CDR2: SGDLS, YYNGEE.

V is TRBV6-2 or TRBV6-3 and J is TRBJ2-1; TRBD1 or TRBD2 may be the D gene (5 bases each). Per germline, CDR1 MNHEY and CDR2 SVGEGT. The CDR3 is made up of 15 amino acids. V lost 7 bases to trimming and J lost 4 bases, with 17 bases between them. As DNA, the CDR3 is TGTGCCAGCACTAGAGATAGGGGAGCGTACAATGAGCAGTTCTTC. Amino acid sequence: CASTRDRGAYNEQFF.

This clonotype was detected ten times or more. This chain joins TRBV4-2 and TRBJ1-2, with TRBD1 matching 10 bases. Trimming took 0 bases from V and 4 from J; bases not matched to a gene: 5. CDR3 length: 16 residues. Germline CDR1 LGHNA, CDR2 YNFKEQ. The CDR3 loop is CASSQDVGQGGYGYTF. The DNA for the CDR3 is TGTGCCAGCAGCCAAGATGTAGGACAGGGGGGCTATGGCTACACCTTC.

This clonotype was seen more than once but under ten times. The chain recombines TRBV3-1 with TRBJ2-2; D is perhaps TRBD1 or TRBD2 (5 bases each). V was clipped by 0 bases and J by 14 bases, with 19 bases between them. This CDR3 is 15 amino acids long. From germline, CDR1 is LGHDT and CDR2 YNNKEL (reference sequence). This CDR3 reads CASSQEPTGPATLFF. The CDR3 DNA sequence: TGTGCCAGCAGCCAAGAACCGACGGGACCAGCAACCCTGTTTTTT.